The sequence of this T cell receptor (beta chain) was determined in a study of cytomegalovirus exposure and HLA in healthy donors. PCR primers comprised 60 Vbeta and 13 Jbeta primers. Sequencing used immunoSEQ multiplex PCR; TCRdb keeps in-frame clones, though not all of them. The sample records under 110,000 clones, 65% to 80% being singletons. CDR3 length equals 15 residues. Trimming stripped 0 bases from V and 5 bases from J, with 13 bases between. Germline V lookup: CDR1 MNHNY, CDR2 SVGAGI (reference sequence). This clone showed up just a few times. The antigen remains undetermined. Unrecorded immune exposure was likely among donors, who were nominally healthy when sampled. General study findings and limits: A later analysis found most CMV-associated TCR beta chains apparently HLA-restricted.

This clonotype originated in a woman aged 45 to 65 in good health and CMV-seropositive. Sequenced input: PBMCs. This chain links TRBV6-6 with TRBJ1-2; possibly TRBD1 for D (5 bases). CDR3 in amino acids: CASSYSAGDSYGYTF. CDR3 coding DNA: TGTGCCAGCAGTTACTCAGCGGGTGACAGTTATGGCTACACCTTC.